This is a list of T cell receptor beta chains from one sample in a study of patients and donors after allogeneic stem cell transplantation. TCRdb re-derived calls from the RT-PCR reads in MiXCR, one entry per CDR3 protein. The sample lists about 110,000 distinct CDR3 sequences, about a third occurring once. Sequencing used blood, either unsorted or a sorted T cell fraction (not recorded which). Receptors originate from a human donor who was either an allogeneic HSCT recipient or a stem cell or donor lymphocyte infusion donor (not recorded which). It is not recorded whose cells these are; they may come from a transplant donor. The CDR3 runs from the conserved cysteine through the conserved F or W. The D gene is left open where the match is weak. Some rows mark clone size as missing; the rest say once, few, many or name a class of expanded clone.

-	TRBV3-1	TRBJ2-7	-	CASSQSPRLISYEQYF	TGTGCCAGCAGCCAATCCCCACGACTCATCTCCTACGAGCAGTACTTC
few	TRBV21-1	TRBJ1-1	-	CASSKALLGSWREAFF	TGTGCCAGCAGCAAAGCGCTTTTGGGCAGCTGGAGGGAGGCTTTCTTT
-	TRBV28	TRBJ1-2	-	CASSSSDTSYGYTF	TGTGCCAGCAGTTCTAGCGACACTAGCTATGGCTACACCTTC
-	TRBV20-1	TRBJ2-2	-	CSAVQGGTGELFF	TGCAGTGCTGTCCAGGGGGGGACCGGGGAGCTGTTTTTT
few	TRBV7-2	TRBJ1-1	TRBD1	CASSPYRGRITEAFF	TGTGCCAGCAGCCCCTACAGGGGGCGTATAACTGAAGCTTTCTTT
few	TRBV28	TRBJ2-7	TRBD1	CASSSYRDRGISYEQYF	TGTGCCAGCAGTTCGTACCGGGACAGGGGGATCTCCTACGAGCAGTACTTC
-	TRBV10-3	TRBJ2-3	TRBD1	CATSGGASTDTQYF	TGTGCGACATCAGGGGGCGCGAGCACAGATACGCAGTATTTT
-	TRBV15	TRBJ2-5	-	CATSRYAAEETQYF	TGTGCCACCAGCAGATACGCGGCGGAAGAGACCCAGTACTTC
-	TRBV7-2	TRBJ2-1	-	CASSLEVLPSYNEQFF	TGTGCCAGCAGCTTAGAGGTACTCCCATCCTACAATGAGCAGTTCTTC
-	TRBV12-3/TRBV12-4	TRBJ2-5	TRBD1	CASGRQGAGETQYF	TGTGCCAGCGGTAGACAGGGGGCCGGAGAGACCCAGTACTTC
few	TRBV18	TRBJ2-7	TRBD2	CASSPAPGGIEQYF	TGTGCCAGCTCACCTGCCCCGGGGGGGATCGAGCAGTACTTC
-	TRBV20-1	TRBJ1-5	-	CSARAGRDQPQHF	TGCAGTGCTAGAGCAGGAAGAGATCAGCCCCAGCATTTT
once	TRBV29-1	TRBJ2-3	-	CSVDPADTQYF	TGCAGCGTTGATCCGGCAGATACGCAGTATTTT
-	TRBV6-5	TRBJ2-1	-	CASSQGVEYNEQFF	TGTGCCAGCAGTCAAGGGGTAGAGTACAATGAGCAGTTCTTC
few	TRBV12-3/TRBV12-4	TRBJ2-1	-	CASKLGSYNEQFF	TGTGCCAGCAAATTGGGGTCCTACAATGAGCAGTTCTTC
few	TRBV4-3	TRBJ2-1	TRBD2	CASSQVFSGEQFF	TGCGCCAGCAGCCAAGTATTTAGCGGGGAGCAGTTCTTC
-	TRBV7-2	TRBJ2-1	TRBD1	CASSLTWTGTYNEQFF	TGTGCCAGCAGCTTAACGTGGACAGGGACTTACAATGAGCAGTTCTTC
-	TRBV7-9	TRBJ1-2	-	CASSPRINYGYTF	TGTGCCAGCAGCCCCAGAATTAACTATGGCTACACCTTC
-	TRBV5-5	TRBJ2-7	-	CASSFRTIGSYEQYF	TGTGCCAGCAGCTTCCGGACGATTGGCTCCTACGAGCAGTACTTC
-	TRBV5-1	TRBJ2-7	-	CASSLVWGSYEQYF	TGCGCCAGCAGCTTGGTCTGGGGCTCCTACGAGCAGTACTTC
few	TRBV29-1	TRBJ1-1	TRBD1	CSWGARGQNTEAFF	TGCAGCTGGGGGGCCAGGGGGCAAAACACTGAAGCTTTCTTT
-	TRBV19	TRBJ2-1	TRBD2	CASSMAGEYYNEQFF	TGTGCCAGTAGTATGGCGGGAGAGTACTACAATGAGCAGTTCTTC
few	TRBV9	TRBJ1-4	-	CASSVGGGTNEKLFF	TGTGCCAGCAGCGTAGGCGGGGGAACTAATGAAAAACTGTTTTTT
-	TRBV6-6	TRBJ2-1	TRBD2	CASSPLPSGRVEQFF	TGTGCCAGCAGTCCCCTCCCCAGCGGGAGAGTGGAGCAGTTCTTC
-	TRBV7-6	TRBJ2-3	-	CASSDRQPGDTQYF	TGTGCCAGCAGCGATAGACAGCCGGGAGATACGCAGTATTTT
many	TRBV28	TRBJ1-3	-	CASSLIGDKTGNTIYF	TGTGCCAGCAGTTTAATCGGGGACAAAACTGGAAACACCATATATTTT
-	TRBV7-2	TRBJ2-2	TRBD1	CASSLGTGGHNTGELFF	TGTGCCAGCAGCTTGGGGACAGGGGGCCACAACACCGGGGAGCTGTTTTTT
-	TRBV10-2	TRBJ1-2	-	CATKQGGVNYGYTF	TGCGCCACGAAACAGGGTGGAGTGAACTATGGCTACACCTTC
-	TRBV25-1	TRBJ1-5	-	CASSESSGNQPQHF	TGTGCCAGCAGTGAATCATCCGGTAATCAGCCCCAGCATTTT